This T cell receptor (beta chain) was recorded in a study of blood T cell repertoires in COVID-19. Study overall: Researchers got acute and convalescent COVID-19 samples from the United States, Italy and Spain. Sources were T cells, B-cell-depleted T cells, or PBMCs; the material itself was cDNA or gDNA.

In the original workflow: Researchers report that nucleated cell counts were estimated from reference gene primer amplification. The assay was immunoSEQ multiplex PCR, and TCRdb's table has in-frame clones only and misses some. D and trimming come from the DNA, and the V and J calls and clone size come from that table. The sample holds some 160,000 clones; just under 85% are singletons and the top ten take 6.5% to 9%. Seattle's enrolled individuals joined amid active infection and were then monitored longitudinally. Germline V gene data show CDR1 as SGHRS and CDR2 as YFSETQ. This CDR3 has 14 residues. Unmatched junction bases numbered 2, after V lost 0 bases and J lost 5 bases.

The sequencing sample was made of peripheral blood. This clonotype originated in a woman aged 80 or older with COVID-19, enrolled during active disease. The chain links TRBV5-1 to TRBJ2-3, with 8 bases lining up with TRBD2. DNA for the CDR3: TGCGCCAGCAGCTTGGCCGGGAGGGAAGATACGCAGTATTTT. This gives the protein CASSLAGREDTQYF.